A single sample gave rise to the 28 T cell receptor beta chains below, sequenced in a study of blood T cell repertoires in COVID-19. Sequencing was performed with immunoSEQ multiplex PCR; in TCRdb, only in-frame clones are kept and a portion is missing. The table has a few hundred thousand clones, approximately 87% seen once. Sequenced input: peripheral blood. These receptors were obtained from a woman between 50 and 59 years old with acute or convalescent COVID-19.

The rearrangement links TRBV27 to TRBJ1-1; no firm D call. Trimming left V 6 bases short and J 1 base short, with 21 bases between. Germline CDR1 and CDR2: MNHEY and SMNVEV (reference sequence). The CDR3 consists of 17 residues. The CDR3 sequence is CASSQLPLQASNTEAFF. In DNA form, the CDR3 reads TGTGCCAGCAGCCAACTTCCACTTCAGGCTTCGAACACTGAAGCTTTCTTT.

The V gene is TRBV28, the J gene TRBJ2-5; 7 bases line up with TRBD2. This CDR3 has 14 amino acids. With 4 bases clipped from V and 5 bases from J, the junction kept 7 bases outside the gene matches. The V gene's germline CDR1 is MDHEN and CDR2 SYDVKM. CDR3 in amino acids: CASSSLAGDETQYF. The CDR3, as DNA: TGTGCCAGCAGTTCCTTGGCGGGGGATGAGACCCAGTACTTC. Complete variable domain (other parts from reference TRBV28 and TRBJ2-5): DVKVTQSSRYLVKRTGEKVFLECVQDMDHENMFWYRQDPGLGLRLIYFSYDVKMKEKGDIPEGYSVSREKKERFSLILESASTNQTSMYLCASSSLAGDETQYFGPGTRLLVL.

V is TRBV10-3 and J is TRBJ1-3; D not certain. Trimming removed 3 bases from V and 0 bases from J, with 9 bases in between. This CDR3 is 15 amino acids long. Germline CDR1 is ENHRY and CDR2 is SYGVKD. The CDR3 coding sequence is TGTGCCATCAGTGAAATTGGGAGCTCTGGAAACACCATATATTTT. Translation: CAISEIGSSGNTIYF.

The chain's CDR3 is CASSFDSRLTDTQYF. As DNA, the CDR3 is TGTGCCAGCAGTTTCGACAGCCGATTAACAGATACGCAGTATTTT. The rearrangement links TRBV27 to TRBJ2-3, with a weak D call TRBD1 (5 bases). CDR3 length: 15 residues. V lost 3 bases and J lost 3, with 13 bases in between. Per the germline V gene, CDR1 is MNHEY and CDR2 is SMNVEV (reference sequence).

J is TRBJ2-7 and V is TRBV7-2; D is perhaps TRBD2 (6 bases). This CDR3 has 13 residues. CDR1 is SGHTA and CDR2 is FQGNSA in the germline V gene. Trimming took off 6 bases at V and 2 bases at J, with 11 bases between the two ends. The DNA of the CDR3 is TGTGCCAGCAGGGATAGCGGAGCCTACGAGCAGTACTTC. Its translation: CASRDSGAYEQYF.

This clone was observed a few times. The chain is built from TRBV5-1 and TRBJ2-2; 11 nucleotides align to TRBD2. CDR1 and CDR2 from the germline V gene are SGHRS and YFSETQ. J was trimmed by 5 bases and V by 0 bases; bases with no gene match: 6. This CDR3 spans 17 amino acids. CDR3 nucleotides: TGCGCCAGCAGCTTGGACGGGACTAGCGGTAGAACCGGGGAGCTGTTTTTT. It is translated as CASSLDGTSGRTGELFF.

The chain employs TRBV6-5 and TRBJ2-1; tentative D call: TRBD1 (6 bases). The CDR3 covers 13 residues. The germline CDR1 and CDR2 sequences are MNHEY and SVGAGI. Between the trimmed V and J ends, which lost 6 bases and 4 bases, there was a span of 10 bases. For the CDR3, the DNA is TGTGCCAGCAGCACGACAGGTTACAATGAGCAGTTCTTC. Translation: CASSTTGYNEQFF.

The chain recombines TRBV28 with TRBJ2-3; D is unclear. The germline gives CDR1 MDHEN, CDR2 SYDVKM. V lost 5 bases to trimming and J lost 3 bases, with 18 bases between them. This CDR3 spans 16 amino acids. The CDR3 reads CASSPRSAGSTDTQYF. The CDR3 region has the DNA TGTGCCAGCAGTCCCCGGTCGGCAGGATCAACAGATACGCAGTATTTT.

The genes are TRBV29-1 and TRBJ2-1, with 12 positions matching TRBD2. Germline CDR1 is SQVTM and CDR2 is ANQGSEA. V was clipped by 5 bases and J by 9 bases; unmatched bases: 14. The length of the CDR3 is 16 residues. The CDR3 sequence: CSVRPWSSGRVAEQFF. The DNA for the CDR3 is TGCAGCGTTCGCCCTTGGTCTAGCGGGAGGGTGGCTGAGCAGTTCTTC.

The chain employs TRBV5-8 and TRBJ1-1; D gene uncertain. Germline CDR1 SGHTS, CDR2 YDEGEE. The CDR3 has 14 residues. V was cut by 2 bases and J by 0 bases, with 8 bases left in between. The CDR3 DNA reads TGTGCCAGCAGCTTAACGGGGTTGAACACTGAAGCTTTCTTT. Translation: CASSLTGLNTEAFF.

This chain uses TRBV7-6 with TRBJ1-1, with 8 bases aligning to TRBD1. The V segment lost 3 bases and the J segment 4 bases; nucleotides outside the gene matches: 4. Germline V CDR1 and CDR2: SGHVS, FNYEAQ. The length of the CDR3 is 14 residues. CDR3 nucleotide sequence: TGTGCCAGCAGCTTCAGGGGGCAGGTCACTGAAGCTTTCTTT. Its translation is CASSFRGQVTEAFF.

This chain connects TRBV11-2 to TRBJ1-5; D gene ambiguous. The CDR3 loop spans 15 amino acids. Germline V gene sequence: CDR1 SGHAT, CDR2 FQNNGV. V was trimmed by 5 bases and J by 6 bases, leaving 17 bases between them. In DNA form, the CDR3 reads TGTGCCAGCAGCCTCCTACGGGGTGTAGGTCAGCCCCAGCATTTT. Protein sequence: CASSLLRGVGQPQHF.

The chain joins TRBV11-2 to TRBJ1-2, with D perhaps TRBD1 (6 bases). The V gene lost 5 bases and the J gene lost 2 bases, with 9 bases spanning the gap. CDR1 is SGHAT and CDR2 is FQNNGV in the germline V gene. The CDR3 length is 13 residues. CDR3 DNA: TGTGCCAGCAGCCCCGACAGGAACTATGGCTACACCTTC. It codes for CASSPDRNYGYTF.

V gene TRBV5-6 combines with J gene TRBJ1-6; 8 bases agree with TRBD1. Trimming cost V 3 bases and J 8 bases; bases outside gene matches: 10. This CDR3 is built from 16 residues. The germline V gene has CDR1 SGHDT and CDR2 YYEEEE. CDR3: CASSSRTGLVDSPLHF. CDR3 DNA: TGTGCCAGCAGCTCCCGGACAGGGCTAGTTGATTCACCCCTCCACTTT.

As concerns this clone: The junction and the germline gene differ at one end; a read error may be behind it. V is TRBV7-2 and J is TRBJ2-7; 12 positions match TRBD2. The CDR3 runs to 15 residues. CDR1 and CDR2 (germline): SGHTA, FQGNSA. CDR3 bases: TGTGCCAGCAGCTTAGGAGCTAGCGGGAGGGCATTGAAGAACTTC. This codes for CASSLGASGRALKNF.

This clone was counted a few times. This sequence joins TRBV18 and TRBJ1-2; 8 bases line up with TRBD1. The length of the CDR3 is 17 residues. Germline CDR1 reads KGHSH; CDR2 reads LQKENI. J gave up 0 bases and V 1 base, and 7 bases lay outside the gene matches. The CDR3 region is CASSPQGQGFSNYGYTF. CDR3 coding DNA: TGTGCCAGCTCACCACAAGGACAGGGCTTTTCTAACTATGGCTACACCTTC.

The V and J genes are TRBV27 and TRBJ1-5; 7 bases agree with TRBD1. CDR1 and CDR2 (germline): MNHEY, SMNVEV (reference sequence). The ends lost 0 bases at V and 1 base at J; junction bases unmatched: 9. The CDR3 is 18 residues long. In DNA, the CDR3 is TGTGCCAGCAGTTTATCACTTGGGGACAGTCGGAGCAATCAGCCCCAGCATTTT. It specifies CASSLSLGDSRSNQPQHF.

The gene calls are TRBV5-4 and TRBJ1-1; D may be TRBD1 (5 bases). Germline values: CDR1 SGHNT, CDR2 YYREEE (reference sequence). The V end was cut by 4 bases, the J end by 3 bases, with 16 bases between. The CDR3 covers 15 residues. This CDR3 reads CASSPSSPGDTEAFF. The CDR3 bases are TGTGCCAGCAGCCCGTCCTCCCCGGGGGACACTGAAGCTTTCTTT.

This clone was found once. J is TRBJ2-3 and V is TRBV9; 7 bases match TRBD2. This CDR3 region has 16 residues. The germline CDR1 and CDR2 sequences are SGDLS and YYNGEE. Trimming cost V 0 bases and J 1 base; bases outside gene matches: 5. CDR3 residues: CASSVEGLAGTDTQYF. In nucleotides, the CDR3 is TGTGCCAGCAGCGTAGAAGGGCTAGCGGGCACAGATACGCAGTATTTT.

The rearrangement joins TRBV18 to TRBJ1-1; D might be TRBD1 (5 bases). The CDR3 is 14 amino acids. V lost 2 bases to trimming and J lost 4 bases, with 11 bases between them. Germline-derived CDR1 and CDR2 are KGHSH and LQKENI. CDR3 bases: TGTGCCAGCTCACCAACGGGGGTTAGCACTGAAGCTTTCTTT. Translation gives CASSPTGVSTEAFF.

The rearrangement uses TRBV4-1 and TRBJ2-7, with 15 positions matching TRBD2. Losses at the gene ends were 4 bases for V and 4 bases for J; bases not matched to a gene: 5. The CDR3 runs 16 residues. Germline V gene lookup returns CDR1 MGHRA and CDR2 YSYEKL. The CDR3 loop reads CASSRAGTSGRYEQYF. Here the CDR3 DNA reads TGCGCCAGCAGCCGAGCCGGGACTAGCGGGAGGTACGAGCAGTACTTC.

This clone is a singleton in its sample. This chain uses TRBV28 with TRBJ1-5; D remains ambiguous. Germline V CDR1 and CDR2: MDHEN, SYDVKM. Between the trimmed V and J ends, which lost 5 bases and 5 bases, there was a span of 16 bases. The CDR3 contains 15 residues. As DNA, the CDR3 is TGTGCCAGCAGTCGCGGACGGAGGATATATCAGCCCCAGCATTTT. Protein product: CASSRGRRIYQPQHF.

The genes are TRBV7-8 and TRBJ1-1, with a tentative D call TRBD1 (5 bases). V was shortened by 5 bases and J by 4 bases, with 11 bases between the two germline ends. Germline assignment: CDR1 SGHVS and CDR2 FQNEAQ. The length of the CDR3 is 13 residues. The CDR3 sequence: CASSIQEGTEAFF. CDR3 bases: TGTGCCAGCAGCATACAGGAGGGCACTGAAGCTTTCTTT. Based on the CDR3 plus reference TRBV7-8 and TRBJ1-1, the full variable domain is GAGVSQSPRYKVAKRGQDVALRCDPISGHVSLFWYQQALGQGPEFLTYFQNEAQLDKSGLPSDRFFAERPEGSVSTLKIQRTQQEDSAVYLCASSIQEGTEAFFGQGTRLTVV.

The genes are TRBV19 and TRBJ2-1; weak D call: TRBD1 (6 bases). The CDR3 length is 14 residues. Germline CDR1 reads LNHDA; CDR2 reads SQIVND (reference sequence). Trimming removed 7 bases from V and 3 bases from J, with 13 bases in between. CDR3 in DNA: TGTGCCAGTACCCTATCGACAGGCTACAATGAGCAGTTCTTC. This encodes CASTLSTGYNEQFF.

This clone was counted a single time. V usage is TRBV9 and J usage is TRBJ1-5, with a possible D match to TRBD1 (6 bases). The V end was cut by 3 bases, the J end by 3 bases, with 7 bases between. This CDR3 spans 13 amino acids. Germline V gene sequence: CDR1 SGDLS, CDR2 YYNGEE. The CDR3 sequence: CASSGTDNQPQHF. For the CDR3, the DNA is TGTGCCAGCAGCGGGACAGACAATCAGCCCCAGCATTTT. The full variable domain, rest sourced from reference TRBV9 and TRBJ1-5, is DSGVTQTPKHLITATGQRVTLRCSPRSGDLSVYWYQQSLDQGLQFLIQYYNGEERAKGNILERFSAQQFPDLHSELNLSSLELGDSALYFCASSGTDNQPQHFGDGTRLSIL.

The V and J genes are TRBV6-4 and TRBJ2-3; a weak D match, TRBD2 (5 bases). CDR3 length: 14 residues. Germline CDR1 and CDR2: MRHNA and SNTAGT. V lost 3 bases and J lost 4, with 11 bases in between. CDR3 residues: CASSEGSGADTQYF. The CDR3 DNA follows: TGTGCCAGCAGTGAGGGGAGTGGCGCAGATACGCAGTATTTT.

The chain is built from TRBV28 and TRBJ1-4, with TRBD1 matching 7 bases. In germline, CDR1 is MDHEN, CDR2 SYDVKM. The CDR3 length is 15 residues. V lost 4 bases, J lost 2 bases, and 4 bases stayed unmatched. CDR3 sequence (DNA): TGTGCCAGCAGTTCCGCGACAGGGACTAATGAAAAACTGTTTTTT. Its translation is CASSSATGTNEKLFF. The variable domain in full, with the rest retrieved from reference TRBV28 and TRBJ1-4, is DVKVTQSSRYLVKRTGEKVFLECVQDMDHENMFWYRQDPGLGLRLIYFSYDVKMKEKGDIPEGYSVSREKKERFSLILESASTNQTSMYLCASSSATGTNEKLFFGSGTQLSVL.

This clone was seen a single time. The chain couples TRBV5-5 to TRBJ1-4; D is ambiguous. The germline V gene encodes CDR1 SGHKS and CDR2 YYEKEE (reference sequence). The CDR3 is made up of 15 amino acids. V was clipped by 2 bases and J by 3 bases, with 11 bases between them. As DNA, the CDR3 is TGTGCCAGCAGCTTTTCGCTAGTGCCTAATGAAAAACTGTTTTTT. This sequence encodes CASSFSLVPNEKLFF.